One TCR beta chain is described in this entry. Only CD45RO-negative cells positively selected for CCR7 counted as naive CD8 cells, so terminally differentiated effector memory CD45RA+ cells were excluded. The V gene's germline CDR1 is SGHTA and CDR2 FQGNSA. The ends lost 5 bases at V and 8 bases at J; junction bases unmatched: 11. The CDR3 has 15 amino acids. The method was immunoSEQ multiplex PCR; TCRdb's version includes in-frame clones alone and lacks a portion of them. Found here are about 2,100,000 clones, about 92% of them singletons; the top ten hold 1.5% to 2%. The sample comes from a study of shared clonotypes between healthy human individuals.

This receptor was identified in a man aged 18-30 years in good health. Some clones in this sample may be carry-over from other donors' samples. The chain couples TRBV7-2 to TRBJ1-1; TRBD1 aligns across 10 bases. Sequencing input: naive CD8+ T cells from PBMCs. CDR3 in amino acids: CASSPWDRGALEAFF. For the CDR3, the DNA is TGTGCCAGCAGCCCCTGGGACAGGGGTGCTCTGGAAGCTTTCTTT.